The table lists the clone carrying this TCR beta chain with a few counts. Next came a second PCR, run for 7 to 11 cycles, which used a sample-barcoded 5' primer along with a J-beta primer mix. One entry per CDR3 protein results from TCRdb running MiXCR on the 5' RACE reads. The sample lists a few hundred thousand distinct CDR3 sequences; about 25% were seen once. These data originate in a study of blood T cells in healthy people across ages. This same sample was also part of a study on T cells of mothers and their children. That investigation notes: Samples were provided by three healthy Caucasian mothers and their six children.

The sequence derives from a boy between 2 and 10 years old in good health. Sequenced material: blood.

The CDR3 DNA reads as TGTGCCAGCAGCTTAGAGATTAGGGCCCTAGAAGATGAGCAGTTCTTC. Translated, it gives CASSLEIRALEDEQFF. The chain carries TRBV11-2 and TRBJ2-1; D remains ambiguous. The ends were cut back, 0 bases at V and 8 bases at J, with 17 bases in the middle. The CDR3 loop spans 16 amino acids. CDR1 is SGHAT and CDR2 is FQNNGV in the germline V gene.